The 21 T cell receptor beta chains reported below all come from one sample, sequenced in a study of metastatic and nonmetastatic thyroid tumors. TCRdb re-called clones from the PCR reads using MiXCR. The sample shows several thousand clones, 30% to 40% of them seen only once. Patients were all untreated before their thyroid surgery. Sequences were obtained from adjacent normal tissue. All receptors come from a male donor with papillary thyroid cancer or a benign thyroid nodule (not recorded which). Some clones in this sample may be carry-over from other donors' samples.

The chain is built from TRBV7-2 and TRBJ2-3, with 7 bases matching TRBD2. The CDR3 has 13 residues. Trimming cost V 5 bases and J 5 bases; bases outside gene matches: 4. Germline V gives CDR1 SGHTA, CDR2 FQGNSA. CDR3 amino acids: CASSPLAGDTQYF. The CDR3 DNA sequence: TGTGCCAGCAGCCCCTTAGCGGGAGATACGCAGTATTTT.

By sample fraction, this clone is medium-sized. CDR3 nucleotide sequence: TGTGCCAGCAGCTTAGGGGCGGGAGTTGGCAATGAGCAGTTCTTC. The encoded protein is CASSLGAGVGNEQFF. The chain uses TRBV7-8 and TRBJ2-1, with 7 bases aligning to TRBD2. Trimming at V came to 1 base and at J to 6 bases, leaving 6 bases not matched to a gene. Per germline, CDR1 SGHVS and CDR2 FQNEAQ. This CDR3 has 15 residues.

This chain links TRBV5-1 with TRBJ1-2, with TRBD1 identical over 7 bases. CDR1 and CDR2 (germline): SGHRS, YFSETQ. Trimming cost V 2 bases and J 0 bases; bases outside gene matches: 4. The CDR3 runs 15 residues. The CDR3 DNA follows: TGCGCCAGCAGCTTTAAAGGGGGCGCTAACTATGGCTACACCTTC. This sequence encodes CASSFKGGANYGYTF.

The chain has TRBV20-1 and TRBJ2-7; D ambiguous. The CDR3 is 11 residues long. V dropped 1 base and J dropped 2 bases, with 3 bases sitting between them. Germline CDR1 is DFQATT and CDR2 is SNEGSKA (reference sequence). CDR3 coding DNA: TGCAGTGCTAGAGGGCCCTACGAGCAGTACTTC. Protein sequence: CSARGPYEQYF.

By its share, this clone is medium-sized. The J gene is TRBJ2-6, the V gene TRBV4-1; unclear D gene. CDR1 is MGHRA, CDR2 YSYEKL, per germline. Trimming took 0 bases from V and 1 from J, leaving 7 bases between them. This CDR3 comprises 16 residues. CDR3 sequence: CASSQDRGSGANVLTF. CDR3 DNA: TGCGCCAGCAGCCAAGATCGAGGATCTGGGGCCAACGTCCTGACTTTC.

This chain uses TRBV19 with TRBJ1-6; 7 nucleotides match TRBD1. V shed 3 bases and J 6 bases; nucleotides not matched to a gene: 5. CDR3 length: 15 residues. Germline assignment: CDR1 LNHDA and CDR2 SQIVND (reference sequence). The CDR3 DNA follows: TGTGCCAGTAGTATGTTGGGACAGTTTAATTCACCCCTCCACTTT. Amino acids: CASSMLGQFNSPLHF.

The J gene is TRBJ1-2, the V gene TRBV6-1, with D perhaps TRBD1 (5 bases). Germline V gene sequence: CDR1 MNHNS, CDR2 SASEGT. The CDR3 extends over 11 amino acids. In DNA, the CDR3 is TGTGACAGTGGAGGGGTCTATGGCTACACCTTC. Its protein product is CDSGGVYGYTF.

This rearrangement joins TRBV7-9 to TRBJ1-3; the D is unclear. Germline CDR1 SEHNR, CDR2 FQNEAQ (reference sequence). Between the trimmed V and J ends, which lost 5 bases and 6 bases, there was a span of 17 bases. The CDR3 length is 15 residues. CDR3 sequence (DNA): TGTGCCAGCAGCCCTCCGGGAGGGATGTTAAACACCATATATTTT. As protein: CASSPPGGMLNTIYF.

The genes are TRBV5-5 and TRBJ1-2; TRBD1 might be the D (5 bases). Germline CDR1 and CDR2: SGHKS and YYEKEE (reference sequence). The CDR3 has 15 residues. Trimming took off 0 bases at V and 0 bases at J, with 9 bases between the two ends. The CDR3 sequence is CASSLDWGTNYGYTF. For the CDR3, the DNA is TGTGCCAGCAGCTTGGATTGGGGGACTAACTATGGCTACACCTTC. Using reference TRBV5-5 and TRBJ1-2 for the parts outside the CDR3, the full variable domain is DAGVTQSPTHLIKTRGQQVTLRCSPISGHKSVSWYQQVLGQGPQFIFQYYEKEERGRGNFPDRFSARQFPNYSSELNVNALLLGDSALYLCASSLDWGTNYGYTFGSGTRLTVV.

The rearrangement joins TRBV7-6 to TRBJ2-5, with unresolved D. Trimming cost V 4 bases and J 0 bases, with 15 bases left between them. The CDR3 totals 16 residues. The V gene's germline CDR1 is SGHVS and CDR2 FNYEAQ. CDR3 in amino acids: CASSSRPDAHQETQYF. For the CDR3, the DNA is TGTGCCAGCAGCTCCAGACCGGACGCCCACCAAGAGACCCAGTACTTC.

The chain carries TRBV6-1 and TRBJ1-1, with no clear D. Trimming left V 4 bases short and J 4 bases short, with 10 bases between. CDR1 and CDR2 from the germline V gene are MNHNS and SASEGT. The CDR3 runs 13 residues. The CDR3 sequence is CASSAEGPTEAFF. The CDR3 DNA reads TGTGCCAGCAGTGCCGAAGGTCCCACTGAAGCTTTCTTT.

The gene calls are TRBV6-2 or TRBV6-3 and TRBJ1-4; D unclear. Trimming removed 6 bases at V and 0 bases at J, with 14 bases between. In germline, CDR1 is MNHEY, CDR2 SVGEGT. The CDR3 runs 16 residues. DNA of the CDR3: TGTGCCAGCAGCTTAGGAGCCGGGACAACTAATGAAAAACTGTTTTTT. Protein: CASSLGAGTTNEKLFF.

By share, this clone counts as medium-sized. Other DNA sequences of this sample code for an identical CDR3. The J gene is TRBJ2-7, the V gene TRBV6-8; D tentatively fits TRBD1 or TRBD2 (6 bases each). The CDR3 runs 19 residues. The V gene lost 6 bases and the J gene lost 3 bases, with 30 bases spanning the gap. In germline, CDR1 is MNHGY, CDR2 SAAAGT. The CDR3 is CASSPSTLPGEELGYEQYF. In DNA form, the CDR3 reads TGTGCCAGCAGCCCCTCTACGTTGCCAGGGGAGGAGCTAGGCTACGAGCAGTACTTC.

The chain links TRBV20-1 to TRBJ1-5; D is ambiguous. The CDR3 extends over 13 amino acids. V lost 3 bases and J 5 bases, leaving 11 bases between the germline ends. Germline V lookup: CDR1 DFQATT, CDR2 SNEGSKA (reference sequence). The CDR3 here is CSASAGTHQPQHF. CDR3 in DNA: TGCAGTGCTAGCGCAGGCACCCATCAGCCCCAGCATTTT.

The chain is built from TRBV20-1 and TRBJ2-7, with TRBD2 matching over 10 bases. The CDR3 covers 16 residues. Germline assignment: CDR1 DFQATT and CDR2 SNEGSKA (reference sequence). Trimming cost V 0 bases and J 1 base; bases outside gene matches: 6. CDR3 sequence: CSARDWASGSSYEQYF. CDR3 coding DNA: TGCAGTGCTAGAGATTGGGCTAGCGGGAGTTCCTACGAGCAGTACTTC.

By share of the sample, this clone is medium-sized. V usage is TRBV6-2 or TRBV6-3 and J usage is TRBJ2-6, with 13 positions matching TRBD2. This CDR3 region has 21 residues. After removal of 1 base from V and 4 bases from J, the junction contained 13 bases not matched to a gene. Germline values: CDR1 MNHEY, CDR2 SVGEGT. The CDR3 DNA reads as TGTGCCAGCAGTTACTTCTATCGACTAGCGGGAGGCACTAAGGGGGCCAACGTCCTGACTTTC. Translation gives CASSYFYRLAGGTKGANVLTF.

As DNA, the CDR3 is TGTGCCTGCTCTAGCGGGGGGGCTTACGAGCAGTACTTC. This sequence encodes CACSSGGAYEQYF. V usage is TRBV30 and J usage is TRBJ2-7, with 12 nucleotides matching TRBD2. With V trimmed by 6 bases and J by 4 bases, 4 bases remained unmatched. This CDR3 comprises 13 residues. CDR1 is GTSNPN and CDR2 is SVGIG in the germline V gene (reference sequence).

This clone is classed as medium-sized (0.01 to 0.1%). CDR3 nucleotides: TGTGCCAGCACTATTACCGTTAATTCACCCCTCCACTTT. Residues: CASTITVNSPLHF. The rearrangement joins TRBV11-2 to TRBJ1-6; no reliable D call. CDR1 is SGHAT, CDR2 FQNNGV, per germline. Between the trimmed V and J ends, which lost 7 bases and 6 bases, there was a span of 10 bases. The CDR3 is 13 residues long.

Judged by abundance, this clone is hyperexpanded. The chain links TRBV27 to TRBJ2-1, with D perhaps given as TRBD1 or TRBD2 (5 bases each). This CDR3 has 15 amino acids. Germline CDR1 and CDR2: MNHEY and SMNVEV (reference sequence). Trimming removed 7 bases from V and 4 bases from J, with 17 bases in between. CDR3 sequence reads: CASKNMGRTYNEQFF. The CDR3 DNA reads TGTGCCAGCAAGAACATGGGGCGGACTTACAATGAGCAGTTCTTC.

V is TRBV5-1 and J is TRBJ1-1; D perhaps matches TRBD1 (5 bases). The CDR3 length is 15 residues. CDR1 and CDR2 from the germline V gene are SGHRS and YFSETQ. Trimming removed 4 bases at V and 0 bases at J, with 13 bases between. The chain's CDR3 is CASSKGPGLNTEAFF. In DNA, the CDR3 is TGCGCCAGCAGCAAAGGTCCGGGGCTGAACACTGAAGCTTTCTTT.

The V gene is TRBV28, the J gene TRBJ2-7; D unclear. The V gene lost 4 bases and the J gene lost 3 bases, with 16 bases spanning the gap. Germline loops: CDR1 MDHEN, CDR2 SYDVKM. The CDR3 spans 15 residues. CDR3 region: CASSSLGPQHYEQYF. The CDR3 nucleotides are TGTGCCAGCAGTTCCTTGGGCCCTCAACACTACGAGCAGTACTTC.